This TCR beta chain was sequenced in a study of cytomegalovirus exposure and HLA in healthy donors. Study-wide points: In a later analysis, CMV-associated beta chains were mostly HLA-associated, it appeared. Some TCR beta chains (roughly 160 of them) were listed as cytomegalovirus-associated. Most TCR beta V segments were productive about 87% or about 30% of the time in an earlier analysis.

Germline V lookup: CDR1 SEHNR, CDR2 FQNEAQ (reference sequence). This CDR3 has 16 residues. Trimming took 0 bases from V and 7 from J; bases not matched to a gene: 3. This clone was seen only a few times. Its antigen is still unknown. With 60 Vbeta and 13 Jbeta primers, the PCR was carried out. The repertoire was sequenced with immunoSEQ multiplex PCR; TCRdb's copy has only in-frame clones and lacks some. The sample holds 110,000 to 150,000 clones, less than 10% seen once. Sequencing was done on a sample of PBMCs. The rearrangement uses TRBV7-9 and TRBJ1-6, with 10 bases identical to TRBD1. This clonotype was sampled from a man aged 50 or older in good health and CMV-seronegative. CDR3 amino acids: CASSLAAGQGNSPLHF. In DNA, the CDR3 is TGTGCCAGCAGCTTAGCGGCGGGACAGGGGAATTCACCCCTCCACTTT.